This T cell receptor beta chain stems from a study of OX40 agonist ivuxolimab in advanced cancers. Data came from immunoSEQ multiplex PCR; TCRdb stores just in-frame clones and leaves some out. Among roughly 75,000 clones, roughly 90% were seen once, and the ten largest hold about 0.35%. From germline, CDR1 is LGHNA and CDR2 YSLEER. Trimming left V 4 bases short and J 4 bases short, with 16 bases between. The CDR3 is 16 amino acids. The origin of this receptor is an adult with an advanced solid tumor such as melanoma, head and neck, liver or kidney cancer. The sequencing used CD4+ or CD8+ T cells sorted from blood, collected in a trial of the OX40 agonist ivuxolimab. This chain joins TRBV4-3 and TRBJ1-4, with D maybe TRBD1 (6 bases). Here the CDR3 reads CASSLLQGGGNEKLFF. CDR3 coding DNA: TGCGCCAGCAGCCTTTTACAGGGAGGGGGTAATGAAAAACTGTTTTTT.